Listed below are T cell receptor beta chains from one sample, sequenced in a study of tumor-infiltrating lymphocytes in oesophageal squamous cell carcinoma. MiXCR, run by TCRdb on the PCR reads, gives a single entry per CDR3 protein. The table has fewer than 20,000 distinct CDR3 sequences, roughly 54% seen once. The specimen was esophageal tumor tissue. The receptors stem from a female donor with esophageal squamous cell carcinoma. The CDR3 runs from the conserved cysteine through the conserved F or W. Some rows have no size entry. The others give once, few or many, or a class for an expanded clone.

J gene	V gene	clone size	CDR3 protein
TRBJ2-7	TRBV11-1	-	CASSLPTYNEQYF
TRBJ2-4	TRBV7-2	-	CASRHPLGLAGGPRNIQYF
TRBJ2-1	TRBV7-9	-	CASSLRTANEQFF
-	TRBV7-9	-	CASSLGVVRDEQFF
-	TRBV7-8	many	CASSNRQGAYEQYF
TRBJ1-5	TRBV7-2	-	CASSPNQGGNNQPQHF
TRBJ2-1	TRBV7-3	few	CASSKLAGVMDEQFF
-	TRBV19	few	CASTSPDGGKYEQYF
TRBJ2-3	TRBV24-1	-	CATSSGRDTQYF
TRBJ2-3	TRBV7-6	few	CASSRGSGQSADTQYF
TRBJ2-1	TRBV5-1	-	CASSLDPSNYNEQFF
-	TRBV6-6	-	CASSYSTGGNEQFF
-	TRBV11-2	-	CASSSQFYEQYF
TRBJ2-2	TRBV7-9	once	CASSRLITGELFF
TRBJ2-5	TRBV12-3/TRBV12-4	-	CASSLVVASETQYF
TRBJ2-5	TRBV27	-	CASSFTGGTQYF
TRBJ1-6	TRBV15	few	CATSRDRGSPLHF
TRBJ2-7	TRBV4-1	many	CASSQESRVSYEQYF
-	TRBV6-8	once	CASSYGTSGGYEQYF
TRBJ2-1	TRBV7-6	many	CASSRRDYNEQFF
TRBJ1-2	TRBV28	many	CASSDTYGYTF
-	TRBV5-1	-	CASWSLGSPEGETQYF
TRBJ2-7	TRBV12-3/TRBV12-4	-	CASSFLVVRNEQYF
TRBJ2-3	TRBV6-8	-	CASRTGRYTDTQYF
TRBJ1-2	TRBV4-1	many	CASSQTRGRDYGYTF
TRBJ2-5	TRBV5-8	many	CASSLGAAQQTQYF
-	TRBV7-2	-	CASSLHPGQYQETQYF
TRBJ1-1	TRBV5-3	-	CASSTGTGRNTEAFF
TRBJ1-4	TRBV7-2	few	CASSRDRINEKLFF
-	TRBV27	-	CDSSFSGVSSYEQYF
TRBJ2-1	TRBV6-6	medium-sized	CASSYGGTVQFF
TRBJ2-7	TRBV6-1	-	CASSERGGQATYEQYF
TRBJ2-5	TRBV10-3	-	CAISGALTGTQETQYF